The next 32 T cell receptor beta chains were all read from a single sample in a study of blood T cell repertoires in COVID-19. The assay was immunoSEQ multiplex PCR, and TCRdb's table has in-frame clones only and misses some. This sample has about 400,000 clones, with roughly 89% found just once. The sample was peripheral blood. The receptor set was obtained from a woman aged 25 to 45 with acute or convalescent COVID-19.

Comments on this clone: This same CDR3 is encoded by further DNA sequences in the sample. The DNA for the CDR3 is TGTGCCAGCAGAGCGGGACAGGGGAGGAATTCACCCCTCCACTTT. Its protein is CASRAGQGRNSPLHF. The chain combines TRBV6-5 with TRBJ1-6; the match to TRBD1 covers 10 bases. Germline V gives CDR1 MNHEY, CDR2 SVGAGI. V trimming: 6 bases; J trimming: 7 bases; junction bases outside the gene matches: 6. The CDR3 sequence is 15 residues long.

The rearrangement joins TRBV28 to TRBJ2-2; TRBD1 aligns across 7 bases. The length of the CDR3 is 14 residues. Unmatched junction bases numbered 10, after V lost 7 bases and J lost 8 bases. Germline-derived CDR1 and CDR2 are MDHEN and SYDVKM. The DNA for the CDR3 is TGTGCCAGCACTTCAGGGGGTTCCATGGGGGAGCTGTTTTTT. As protein: CASTSGGSMGELFF.

The rearrangement uses TRBV2 and TRBJ2-3; TRBD2 matches 11 bases. The CDR3 has 16 residues. V shed 2 bases and J 2 bases; nucleotides not matched to a gene: 3. Germline V gene sequence: CDR1 SNHLY, CDR2 FYNNEI. In DNA form, the CDR3 reads TGTGCCAGCAGTGAACTAGCGGGGGGACTCACAGATACGCAGTATTTT. Its protein product is CASSELAGGLTDTQYF.

The chain uses TRBV6-5 and TRBJ2-3; TRBD2 might be the D (6 bases). The CDR3 runs to 14 residues. V shed 6 bases and J shed 2 bases, with 12 bases lying between them. Germline V lookup: CDR1 MNHEY, CDR2 SVGAGI. Here the CDR3 DNA reads TGTGCCAGCAGGAAGGGCGGGATCACAGATACGCAGTATTTT. As protein: CASRKGGITDTQYF.

This chain connects TRBV24-1 to TRBJ1-3; D unclear. Trimming shortened V by 0 bases and J by 4 bases, and 12 bases separated the two germline ends. Germline CDR1 is KGHDR and CDR2 is SFDVKD. This CDR3 has 16 residues. The CDR3 DNA sequence: TGTGCCACCAGTGATTTGAGAGCTCCCAACGGAAACACCATATATTTT. As protein: CATSDLRAPNGNTIYF.

This clone was found once. The V and J genes are TRBV5-1 and TRBJ2-3, with 12 bases lining up with TRBD1. This CDR3 comprises 17 residues. V was clipped by 2 bases and J by 5 bases; unmatched bases: 9. CDR1 and CDR2 (germline): SGHRS, YFSETQ. The CDR3 DNA reads TGCGCCAGCAGCTTCTTAGGGACAGGGGGCTTGGTAGATACGCAGTATTTT. It codes for CASSFLGTGGLVDTQYF.

The rearrangement links TRBV2 to TRBJ1-6, with 8 bases that match TRBD1. Losses at the gene ends were 6 bases for V and 5 bases for J; bases not matched to a gene: 3. The germline gives CDR1 SNHLY, CDR2 FYNNEI. The CDR3 contains 14 residues. The CDR3 DNA reads TGTGCCAGCAGGCCGACAGGGGATAATTCACCCCTCCACTTT. This codes for CASRPTGDNSPLHF.

The chain carries TRBV7-9 and TRBJ2-3, with TRBD2 matching 8 bases. CDR3 length: 15 amino acids. The germline CDR1 and CDR2 sequences are SEHNR and FQNEAQ (reference sequence). Germline trimming cut 3 bases from V and 4 bases from J; bases unmatched to any gene: 6. Here the CDR3 reads CASSFTGGASDTQYF. The CDR3 DNA sequence: TGTGCCAGCAGCTTTACCGGGGGGGCATCAGATACGCAGTATTTT.

This chain joins TRBV2 and TRBJ1-2, with 7 bases lining up with TRBD1. Germline loops: CDR1 SNHLY, CDR2 FYNNEI. The CDR3 runs to 17 residues. Trimming at V came to 7 bases and at J to 4 bases, leaving 18 bases not matched to a gene. This CDR3 reads CASKGPQGGASIYGYTF. CDR3 nucleotides: TGTGCCAGCAAGGGCCCGCAGGGGGGCGCTTCTATCTATGGCTACACCTTC.

J is TRBJ1-1 and V is TRBV9; 9 bases match TRBD1. CDR3 length: 16 amino acids. J lost 4 bases, V lost 1 base, and 8 bases had no gene match. Germline V lookup: CDR1 SGDLS, CDR2 YYNGEE. CDR3 nucleotide sequence: TGTGCCAGCAGCGTACAAGCGGACAGGGGAGGCACTGAAGCTTTCTTT. This translates into CASSVQADRGGTEAFF.

About this clone: In the same sample, other DNA sequences code for this CDR3. V is TRBV19 and J is TRBJ1-2, with D possibly TRBD1 on 5 matching bases. Trimming stripped 1 base from V and 5 bases from J, with 11 bases between. Germline loops: CDR1 LNHDA, CDR2 SQIVND (reference sequence). This CDR3 spans 14 amino acids. CDR3 in DNA: TGTGCCAGTAGTATAGTCGGAGGGGAGTATGGCTACACCTTC. It codes for CASSIVGGEYGYTF.

This chain links TRBV5-1 with TRBJ2-1; TRBD1 might be the D (6 bases). Trimming stripped 0 bases from V and 7 bases from J, with 17 bases between. The germline CDR1 and CDR2 sequences are SGHRS and YFSETQ. This CDR3 comprises 16 residues. The CDR3 region is CASSLGGQRPTNEQFF. The DNA of the CDR3 is TGCGCCAGCAGCTTGGGGGGACAAAGACCAACTAATGAGCAGTTCTTC.

This chain joins TRBV12-3 or TRBV12-4 and TRBJ2-5; 7 bases are shared with TRBD1. Trimming took 6 bases from V and 4 from J; bases not matched to a gene: 5. CDR3 length: 13 residues. CDR3 amino acids: CASSPRTGETQYF. CDR3 DNA: TGTGCCAGCAGCCCTAGGACAGGAGAGACCCAGTACTTC.

The V gene is TRBV5-1, the J gene TRBJ2-1; 7 bases are shared with TRBD1. This CDR3 is 15 amino acids long. The V gene end was trimmed by 0 bases and the J gene end by 9 bases; junction bases not matched to a gene: 9. Germline V CDR1 and CDR2: SGHRS, YFSETQ. CDR3 sequence: CASSLAGQDSGEQFF. DNA of the CDR3: TGCGCCAGCAGCTTGGCCGGACAGGATTCAGGTGAGCAGTTCTTC.

The chain couples TRBV10-2 to TRBJ1-2, with D perhaps matching TRBD1 (5 bases). The V gene lost 7 bases and the J gene lost 5 bases, with 20 bases spanning the gap. This CDR3 spans 15 amino acids. Germline CDR1 is WSHSY and CDR2 is SAAADI. The DNA for the CDR3 is TGCGCCAGCAAGGCGGACTTTGGGGGACTATATGGCTACACCTTC. Translation gives CASKADFGGLYGYTF.

This chain connects TRBV11-2 to TRBJ2-3, with D tentatively TRBD2 (5 bases). The CDR3 has 15 residues. Germline values: CDR1 SGHAT, CDR2 FQNNGV. The germline V and J ends were trimmed by 5 bases and 1 base, with 13 bases remaining between them. The CDR3 sequence: CASSPRSSGTDTQYF. The CDR3 DNA reads TGTGCCAGCAGCCCCCGGAGTAGCGGCACAGATACGCAGTATTTT.

V usage is TRBV6-5 and J usage is TRBJ1-6; the D gene is possibly TRBD1 (6 bases). Germline CDR1 reads MNHEY; CDR2 reads SVGAGI. V lost 2 bases to trimming and J lost 4 bases, with 9 bases between them. This CDR3 spans 15 amino acids. Here the CDR3 DNA reads TGTGCCAGCAGTTACGACAGGCTTTATAATTCACCCCTCCACTTT. This sequence encodes CASSYDRLYNSPLHF.

This chain connects TRBV6-5 to TRBJ2-5, with 12 bases aligning to TRBD2. This CDR3 has 15 residues. The germline CDR1 and CDR2 sequences are MNHEY and SVGAGI. The V and J ends lost 5 bases and 2 bases, in that order; junction bases with no gene match: 3. CDR3 in DNA: TGTGCCAGCAGTCGGGGACTAGCGGGTCAAGAGACCCAGTACTTC. Protein: CASSRGLAGQETQYF.

V is TRBV2 and J is TRBJ2-5; a weak D match, TRBD2 (6 bases). The germline V gene has CDR1 SNHLY and CDR2 FYNNEI. This CDR3 contains 15 residues. V lost 4 bases to trimming and J lost 7 bases, with 19 bases between them. The CDR3 bases are TGTGCCAGCAGTGCCCAGAAGGGGCGGGGAGGGACCCAGTACTTC. This gives the protein CASSAQKGRGGTQYF.

To note about this clone: A junction end diverges from the germline sequence, so it may reflect a read error. This chain joins TRBV6-1 and TRBJ2-7; a weak D match, TRBD2 (7 bases). The CDR3 spans 15 residues. Germline V gene sequence: CDR1 MNHNS, CDR2 SASEGT. CDR3 loop: CASSEGGGGSHEQYF. Here the CDR3 DNA reads TGTGCCAGCAGTGAAGGGGGCGGGGGCTCCCACGAGCAGTACTTC.

The gene calls are TRBV4-1 and TRBJ1-1; 8 positions agree with TRBD1. The germline CDR1 and CDR2 sequences are MGHRA and YSYEKL. Germline trimming cut 3 bases from V and 5 bases from J; bases unmatched to any gene: 5. There are 14 residues in the CDR3. In DNA, the CDR3 is TGCGCCAGCAGCCAGCAGGGGGCGCGAACTGAAGCTTTCTTT. Its protein is CASSQQGARTEAFF.

V gene TRBV6-5 combines with J gene TRBJ1-2; the D is unclear. Germline CDR1 reads MNHEY; CDR2 reads SVGAGI. V was pared by 5 bases and J by 3 bases, with 10 bases between. This CDR3 comprises 13 residues. CDR3 DNA sequence: TGTGCCAGCAGTAGAGGAACGGACTATGGCTACACCTTC. Translated: CASSRGTDYGYTF.

The rearrangement uses TRBV27 and TRBJ2-7, with a weak D call TRBD2 (6 bases). V lost 4 bases and J lost 2, with 12 bases in between. Germline V lookup: CDR1 MNHEY, CDR2 SMNVEV (reference sequence). The CDR3 has 14 residues. In nucleotides, the CDR3 is TGTGCCAGCAGTTGGAGGGATCAACCCTACGAGCAGTACTTC. This codes for CASSWRDQPYEQYF.

This chain's CDR3 is CASSLQGPPGELFF. In nucleotides, the CDR3 is TGTGCCAGCAGTCTACAGGGACCCCCCGGGGAGCTGTTTTTT. The V and J genes are TRBV6-6 and TRBJ2-2; TRBD1 might be the D (6 bases). Trimming took 5 bases from V and 6 from J, leaving 13 bases between them. The CDR3 loop spans 14 amino acids. CDR1 and CDR2 from the germline V gene are MNHNY and SVGAGI (reference sequence).

The V call is TRBV9, the J call TRBJ2-7, with D tentatively TRBD2 (5 bases). The germline gives CDR1 SGDLS, CDR2 YYNGEE. The CDR3 runs to 12 residues. Trimming stripped 0 bases from V and 7 bases from J, with 8 bases between. The CDR3 sequence is CASSVATGEQYF. The CDR3 bases are TGTGCCAGCAGCGTAGCTACGGGAGAGCAGTACTTC.

J is TRBJ2-2 and V is TRBV9; 11 bases are a match to TRBD2. Trimming cost V 3 bases and J 4 bases; bases outside gene matches: 5. Germline-derived CDR1 and CDR2 are SGDLS and YYNGEE. The CDR3 consists of 16 residues. The chain's CDR3 is CASSGRLAGITGELFF. CDR3 DNA sequence: TGTGCCAGCAGCGGGCGACTAGCGGGGATCACCGGGGAGCTGTTTTTT.

The chain links TRBV5-1 to TRBJ2-3, with 10 bases aligning to TRBD1. The CDR3 sequence is 16 residues long. CDR1 is SGHRS and CDR2 is YFSETQ in the germline V gene. The trim removed 4 bases at V and 4 bases at J, leaving 9 bases unmatched. CDR3 residues: CASSPGQGSGADTQYF. Written as DNA, the CDR3 is TGCGCCAGCAGCCCGGGACAGGGGTCGGGCGCAGATACGCAGTATTTT. The complete variable domain, with remaining parts taken from reference TRBV5-1 and TRBJ2-3, reads KAGVTQTPRYLIKTRGQQVTLSCSPISGHRSVSWYQQTPGQGLQFLFEYFSETQRNKGNFPGRFSGRQFSNSRSEMNVSTLELGDSALYLCASSPGQGSGADTQYFGPGTRLTVL.

The gene calls are TRBV10-3 and TRBJ1-2; a possible D gene is TRBD1 (5 bases). The CDR3 contains 12 residues. CDR1 is ENHRY, CDR2 SYGVKD, per germline. V was trimmed by 3 bases and J by 4 bases, leaving 6 bases between them. The CDR3 region is CAISDRAYGYTF. The CDR3 bases are TGTGCCATCAGTGACAGGGCCTATGGCTACACCTTC.

The chain uses TRBV7-9 and TRBJ2-5, with 13 bases lining up with TRBD2. V lost 1 base and J lost 5; bases outside the gene matches: 1. Per germline, CDR1 SEHNR and CDR2 FQNEAQ (reference sequence). This CDR3 region has 15 residues. CDR3 in DNA: TGTGCCAGCAGCTTAGAACTAGCGGGGGGGGAGACCCAGTACTTC. It is translated as CASSLELAGGETQYF.

This clone appeared a few times. J is TRBJ2-7 and V is TRBV4-1, with TRBD1 matching 7 bases. This CDR3 has 15 residues. The germline CDR1 and CDR2 sequences are MGHRA and YSYEKL. The J segment lost 6 bases and the V segment lost 4 bases, leaving 12 bases of the junction unmatched. The CDR3 loop is CASSRPRQGTVEQYF. The CDR3, as DNA: TGCGCCAGCAGCCGACCCAGACAGGGTACCGTCGAGCAGTACTTC.

This chain connects TRBV4-1 to TRBJ2-1; D may be TRBD2 (6 bases). V lost 5 bases to trimming and J lost 9 bases, with 20 bases between them. This CDR3 has 15 residues. From germline, CDR1 is MGHRA and CDR2 YSYEKL. As DNA, the CDR3 is TGCGCCAGCAGCTCAGAGGTGGGACGTAGCGGTGAGCAGTTCTTC. Translated, it gives CASSSEVGRSGEQFF.

CDR3 sequence reads: CASSPPLGQGQPQHF. CDR3 in DNA: TGTGCCAGCAGCCCCCCCTTGGGGCAGGGTCAGCCCCAGCATTTT. The chain recombines TRBV6-2 or TRBV6-3 with TRBJ1-5; perhaps TRBD1 as D (5 bases). There are 15 residues in the CDR3. V was pared by 6 bases and J by 6 bases, with 18 bases between. Germline V lookup: CDR1 MNHEY, CDR2 SVGEGT.